This T cell receptor (beta chain) came from a study of CD8 T cells in Susac syndrome. RNA was extracted with the RNeasy kit, and a quantity of about 0.45 to 1 ug was reverse transcribed using random hexamers. The amplification used immunoSEQ multiplex PCR on TCR beta CDR3; it spanned 54 Vbeta and 13 Jbeta. TCRdb processed the immunoSEQ multiplex PCR reads anew with MiXCR; each CDR3 protein has one entry. The sample yields 150,000 to 200,000 distinct CDR3 sequences, 90% to 96% seen once. Germline V gene sequence: CDR1 SQVTM, CDR2 ANQGSEA. Trimming pared 6 bases from V and 1 base from J, leaving 9 bases between. There are 12 residues in the CDR3. Comments on this clonotype: The target antigen is unknown.

Study findings and constraints: Acknowledgment was made by the study that its TCR sequencing and HLA analysis involved a relatively small number of individuals.

Sequencing of TCR beta was undertaken in CD8+ and CD4+ T cells derived from blood. The authors negatively isolated CD8+ and CD4+ T cells and FACS-enriched TEMRA cells. The clonotype originates from a human donor with Susac syndrome. Sequenced: CD4+ T cells from PBMCs. This chain uses TRBV29-1 with TRBJ2-5; D remains ambiguous. The CDR3 sequence: CSVAKLQETQYF. The CDR3 region has the DNA TGCAGCGTAGCAAAACTCCAAGAGACCCAGTACTTC.